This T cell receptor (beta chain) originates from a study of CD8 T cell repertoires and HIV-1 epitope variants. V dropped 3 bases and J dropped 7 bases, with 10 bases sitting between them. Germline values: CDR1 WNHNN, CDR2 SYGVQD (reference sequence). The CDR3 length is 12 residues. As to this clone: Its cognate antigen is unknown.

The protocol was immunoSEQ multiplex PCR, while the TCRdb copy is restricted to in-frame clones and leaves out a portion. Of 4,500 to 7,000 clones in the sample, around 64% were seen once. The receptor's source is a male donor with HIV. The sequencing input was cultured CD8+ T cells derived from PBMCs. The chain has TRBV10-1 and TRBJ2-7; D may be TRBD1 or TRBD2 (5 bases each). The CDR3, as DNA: TGCGCCAGCAGTGAAAAGAGGGGTGAGCAGTACTTC. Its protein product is CASSEKRGEQYF.